The rows below give T cell receptor beta chains drawn from one sample of a study of identical twins. TCRdb processed the 5' RACE reads anew with MiXCR; each CDR3 protein has one entry. The sample comprises hundreds of thousands of distinct CDR3 sequences, approximately 21% of which are singletons, and 4% to 4.5% rests with the top ten. This sample also belongs to another study, concerning T cells expressing NK-cell markers.

Sequenced: PBMCs. Receptors originate from a woman between 18 and 29 years old in good health. The CDR3 runs from the conserved cysteine through the conserved F or W. A D gene is named only where the DNA matches it firmly. Size tells how often a clone was seen (once, few, many) or the class of an expanded clone, and some rows leave it out.

j_call,d_call,clone_size,v_call,cdr3_aa,cdr3_nt
TRBJ1-2,-,many,TRBV12-3/TRBV12-4,CASSLSPGSGYTF,TGTGCCAGCAGTTTAAGTCCCGGGAGTGGCTACACCTTC
TRBJ2-7,-,-,TRBV10-3,CATKTGTSYYEQYF,TGTGCCACCAAAACCGGGACATCGTACTACGAGCAGTACTTC
TRBJ2-1,-,-,TRBV7-2,CASSLIWVGAFF,TGTGCCAGCAGCTTAATCTGGGTGGGGGCGTTCTTC
TRBJ1-5,TRBD1,-,TRBV6-5,CASSTRRDRDQPQHF,TGTGCCAGCAGTACCCGAAGGGACAGGGATCAGCCCCAGCATTTT
TRBJ2-7,TRBD1,-,TRBV18,CASSWTGGDEQYF,TGTGCCAGCTCATGGACAGGGGGCGACGAGCAGTACTTC
TRBJ1-2,-,-,TRBV6-1,CASRPTGGYGYTF,TGTGCCAGCAGGCCGACGGGCGGCTATGGCTACACCTTC
TRBJ1-1,-,few,TRBV7-9,CASSKESEAFF,TGTGCCAGCAGCAAGGAGTCTGAAGCTTTCTTT
TRBJ1-4,-,-,TRBV12-3/TRBV12-4,CASSSQVSEKLFF,TGTGCCAGCAGTTCTCAAGTTTCGGAAAAACTGTTTTTT
TRBJ2-7,TRBD1,-,TRBV6-1,CASSPDRGPNEQYF,TGTGCCAGCAGCCCGGACAGGGGTCCCAACGAGCAGTACTTC
TRBJ1-1,-,many,TRBV6-5,CASSYVGTNTEAFF,TGTGCCAGCAGTTACGTGGGGACGAACACTGAAGCTTTCTTT
TRBJ2-1,TRBD2,-,TRBV6-2/TRBV6-3,CASRRASGGRNEQFF,TGTGCCAGCAGACGAGCTAGCGGGGGAAGGAATGAGCAGTTCTTC
TRBJ1-5,-,many,TRBV7-2,CASSQIPGGYQPQHF,TGTGCCAGCAGCCAAATTCCGGGGGGGTATCAGCCCCAGCATTTT
TRBJ1-4,-,-,TRBV7-8,CASSGSRSEKLFF,TGTGCCAGTAGTGGATCAAGGAGTGAAAAACTGTTTTTT
TRBJ2-3,TRBD2,-,TRBV7-9,CASSSPGGGLTDTQYF,TGTGCCAGCAGCTCTCCGGGGGGGGGCCTTACAGATACGCAGTATTTT
TRBJ2-7,-,-,TRBV29-1,CSVELPYERYF,TGCAGCGTTGAGCTACCCTACGAGCGGTACTTC
TRBJ2-1,TRBD2,-,TRBV20-1,CSVRDQLAGGYNEQFF,TGCAGTGTTAGAGATCAGCTAGCGGGGGGGTACAATGAGCAGTTCTTC
TRBJ2-7,-,-,TRBV11-2,CASSPPLDREQYF,TGTGCCAGCAGCCCCCCCCTAGACCGCGAGCAGTACTTC
TRBJ1-1,-,many,TRBV12-3/TRBV12-4,CASSSIDKNTEAFF,TGTGCCAGCAGTTCGATAGACAAGAACACTGAAGCTTTCTTT
TRBJ2-1,TRBD2,few,TRBV9,CASSVATGTSGSGGSYNEQFF,TGTGCCAGCAGCGTAGCTACCGGGACTAGCGGGAGTGGGGGCTCCTACAATGAGCAGTTCTTC
TRBJ1-2,-,few,TRBV12-3/TRBV12-4,CASSPRQGKGYGYTF,TGTGCCAGCAGCCCTCGGCAGGGGAAGGGCTATGGCTACACCTTC
TRBJ2-7,-,few,TRBV18,CASSPRPEYEQYF,TGTGCCAGCTCACCACGTCCAGAATACGAGCAGTACTTC
TRBJ2-3,-,-,TRBV4-3,CASSRRWESGDTQYF,TGCGCCAGCAGCCGAAGATGGGAATCGGGAGATACGCAGTATTTT
TRBJ2-1,-,-,TRBV10-2,CASSEHPLNEQFF,TGCGCCAGCAGTGAGCACCCACTTAATGAGCAGTTCTTC
TRBJ1-2,-,few,TRBV12-3/TRBV12-4,CASSRDGITHGYTF,TGTGCCAGCAGCCGGGACGGCATTACCCATGGCTACACCTTC
TRBJ2-3,TRBD2,-,TRBV29-1,CSVPPGGILDTQYF,TGCAGCGTTCCCCCCGGGGGGATCTTGGATACGCAGTATTTT
TRBJ2-7,-,few,TRBV20-1,CSAKDSSSYEQYF,TGCAGTGCTAAAGACAGTAGCTCCTACGAGCAGTACTTC